The T cell receptor beta chain under discussion was sequenced for a study of T cell repertoires in cytomegalovirus infection (dated by TCRdb to the late 2010s). Concerning the study at large: Donor HLA type was relevant to the analysis, as public TCR beta signatures indicated carriage of CMV infection together with the matching HLA type.

Taken from cysteine to phenylalanine, the CDR3 has 15 residues. Only CDR3 DNA remains: 45 bases, in frame from the first base. Cut back by 0 bases and 7 bases, the V and J ends lie 14 bases apart. In the germline V gene, CDR1 corresponds to MNHNS and CDR2 to SASEGT. The listed sequencing device is Illumina HiSeq 1500. TCRdb took the public reads, trimmed them with fastp at Q25, ran MiXCR for clone calling and kept in-frame beta chains. Merged by CDR3 protein, the rows form single entries marked with the most common genes and DNA. Recorded for this sample are hundreds of thousands of distinct CDR3 sequences; roughly 15% of them occurred a single time. More than 10% of the sample is held by the ten biggest clonotypes. This clonotype came up many times. It has no known antigen specificity. No much larger clone is present one base from it, and per-base qualities are unavailable. Study-wide findings and limitations: Cumulative frequency of public TCR beta family members discriminated carriers of CMV infection plus the relevant HLA type in this cohort and an independent approximately 400-donor cohort. The ex vivo response was dominated by HLA-C-restricted CMV-specific TCR beta clonotypes, which also provided the single most frequent clonotype in two of eight donors.

The clonotype originates from a human donor in good health (CMV status not recorded). Some clones in this sample may be carry-over from other donors' samples. Specimen: PBMCs. The receptor chain draws on TRBV6-1 and TRBJ2-3; too little of a D gene remains to name it. In nucleotide form, the sequence is TGTGCCAGCAGTGAAGCAATCAAGGGCTTTTATACGCAGTATTTT. Its translation reads: CASSEAIKGFYTQYF.